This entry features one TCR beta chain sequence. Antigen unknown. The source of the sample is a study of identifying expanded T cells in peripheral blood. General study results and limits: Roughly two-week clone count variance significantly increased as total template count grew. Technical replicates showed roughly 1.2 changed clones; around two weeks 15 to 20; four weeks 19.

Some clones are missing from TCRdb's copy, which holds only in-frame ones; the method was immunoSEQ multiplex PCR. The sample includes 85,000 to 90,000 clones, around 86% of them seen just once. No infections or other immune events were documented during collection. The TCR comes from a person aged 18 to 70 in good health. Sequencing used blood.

For the CDR3, the DNA is TGTGCCAGCTCACAAGGGATGGCCACTGAAGCTTTCTTT. Translated, it gives CASSQGMATEAFF. The chain has TRBV18 and TRBJ1-1; D not certain. Germline-derived CDR1 and CDR2 are KGHSH and LQKENI. V was shortened by 4 bases and J by 4 bases, with 10 bases between the two germline ends. The length of the CDR3 is 13 residues.